The sequence of this T cell receptor (beta chain) was determined in a study of blood T cell repertoires in COVID-19. Per the original methods: Amplified reference gene primers provided the basis for estimating nucleated cell counts. Assay used: immunoSEQ multiplex PCR; TCRdb lists only in-frame clones, some missing. V, J and clone size were drawn from that table, and D and trimming were deduced from the DNA. The profile shows roughly 200,000 clones, 80% to 90% of them singletons. This clone was found a few times. Germline V lookup: CDR1 SGHTA, CDR2 FQGNSA. The CDR3 is 16 residues long. V was clipped by 5 bases and J by 2 bases; unmatched bases: 8.

Material for sequencing was peripheral blood. The chain joins TRBV7-2 to TRBJ1-3; 8 bases map to TRBD1. The clonotype was recovered from a man aged 55 to 70 with acute or convalescent COVID-19. DNA of the CDR3: TGTGCCAGCAGCCCGATGGGACAGGCTACTGGAAACACCATATATTTT. Its protein product is CASSPMGQATGNTIYF. The complete variable domain, with remaining parts taken from reference TRBV7-2 and TRBJ1-3, reads GAGVSQSPSNKVTEKGKDVELRCDPISGHTALYWYRQSLGQGLEFLIYFQGNSAPDKSGLPSDRFSAERTGGSVSTLTIQRTQQEDSAVYLCASSPMGQATGNTIYFGEGSWLTVV.